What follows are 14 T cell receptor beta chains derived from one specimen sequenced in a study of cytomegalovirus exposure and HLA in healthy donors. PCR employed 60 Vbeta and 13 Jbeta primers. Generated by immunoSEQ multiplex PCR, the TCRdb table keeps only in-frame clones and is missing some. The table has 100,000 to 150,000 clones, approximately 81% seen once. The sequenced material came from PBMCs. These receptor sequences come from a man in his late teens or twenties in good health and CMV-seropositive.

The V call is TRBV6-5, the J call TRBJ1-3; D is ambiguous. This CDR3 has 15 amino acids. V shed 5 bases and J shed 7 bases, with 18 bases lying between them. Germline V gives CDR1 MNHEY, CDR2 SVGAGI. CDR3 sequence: CASSRGPLSGNTIYF. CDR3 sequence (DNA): TGTGCCAGCAGTCGGGGTCCATTATCGGGGAACACCATATATTTT.

The CDR3 region has the DNA TGTGCCTGGAGTGTCAACAGGGTAGTAACTCGGATGAACACTGAAGCTTTCTTT. It codes for CAWSVNRVVTRMNTEAFF. The chain links TRBV30 to TRBJ1-1, with D possibly being TRBD1 (6 bases). Germline V gene data show CDR1 as GTSNPN and CDR2 as SVGIG (reference sequence). The length of the CDR3 is 18 residues. V gave up 0 bases and J gave up 0 bases, with 20 bases separating them.

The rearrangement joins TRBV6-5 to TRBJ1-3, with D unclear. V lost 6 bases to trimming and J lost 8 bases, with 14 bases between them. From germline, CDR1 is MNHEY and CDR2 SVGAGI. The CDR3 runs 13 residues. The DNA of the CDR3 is TGTGCCAGCAGCCTTACCCGGGGTCACACCATATATTTT. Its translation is CASSLTRGHTIYF.

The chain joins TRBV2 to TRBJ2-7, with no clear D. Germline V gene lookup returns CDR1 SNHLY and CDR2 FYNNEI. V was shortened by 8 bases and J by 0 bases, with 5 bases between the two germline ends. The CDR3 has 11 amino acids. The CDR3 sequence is CASSSSYEQYF. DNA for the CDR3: TGTGCCAGCTCCAGCTCCTACGAGCAGTACTTC.

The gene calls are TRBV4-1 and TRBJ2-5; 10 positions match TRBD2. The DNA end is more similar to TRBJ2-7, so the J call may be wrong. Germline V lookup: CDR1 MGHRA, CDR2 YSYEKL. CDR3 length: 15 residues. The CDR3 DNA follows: TGCGCCAGCAGAAACACACTAGCGGGAACCTACGAGCAGTACTTC. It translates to CASRNTLAGTYEQYF.

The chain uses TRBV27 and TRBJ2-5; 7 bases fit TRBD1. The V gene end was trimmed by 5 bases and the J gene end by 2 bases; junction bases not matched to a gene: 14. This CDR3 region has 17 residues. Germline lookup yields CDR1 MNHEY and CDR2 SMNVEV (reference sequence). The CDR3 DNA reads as TGTGCCAGCAGTCCGGGACAGAAAAAACAATTACAAGAGACCCAGTACTTC. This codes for CASSPGQKKQLQETQYF.

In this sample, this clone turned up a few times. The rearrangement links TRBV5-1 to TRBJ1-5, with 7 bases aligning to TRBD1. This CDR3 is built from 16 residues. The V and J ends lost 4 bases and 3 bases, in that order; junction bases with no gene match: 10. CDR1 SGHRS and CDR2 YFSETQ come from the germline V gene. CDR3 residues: CASSPTTGVPNQPQHF. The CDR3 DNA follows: TGCGCCAGCAGCCCGACAACAGGGGTTCCCAATCAGCCCCAGCATTTT.

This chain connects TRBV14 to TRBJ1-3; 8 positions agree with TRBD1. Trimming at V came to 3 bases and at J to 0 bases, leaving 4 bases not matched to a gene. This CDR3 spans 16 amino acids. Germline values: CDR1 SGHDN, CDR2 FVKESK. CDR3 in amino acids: CASSQRQGASGNTIYF. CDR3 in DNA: TGTGCCAGCAGCCAGAGGCAGGGGGCCTCTGGAAACACCATATATTTT.

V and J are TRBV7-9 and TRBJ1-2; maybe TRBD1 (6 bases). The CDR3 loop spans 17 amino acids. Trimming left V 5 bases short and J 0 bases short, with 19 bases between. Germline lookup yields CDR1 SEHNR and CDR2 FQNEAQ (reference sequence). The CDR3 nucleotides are TGTGCCAGCAGCCTCGATTACTGGACAGTCACTAACTATGGCTACACCTTC. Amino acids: CASSLDYWTVTNYGYTF.

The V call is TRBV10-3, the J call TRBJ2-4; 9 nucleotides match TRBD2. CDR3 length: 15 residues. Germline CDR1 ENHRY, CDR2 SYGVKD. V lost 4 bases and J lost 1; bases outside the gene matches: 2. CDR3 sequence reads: CAISVAGGAKNIQYF. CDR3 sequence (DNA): TGTGCCATCAGTGTTGCGGGAGGGGCCAAAAACATTCAGTACTTC.

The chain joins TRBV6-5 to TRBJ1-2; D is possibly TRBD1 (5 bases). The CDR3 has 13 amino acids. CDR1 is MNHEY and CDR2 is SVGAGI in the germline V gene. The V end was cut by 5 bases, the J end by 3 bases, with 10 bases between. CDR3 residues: CASSGVTDYGYTF. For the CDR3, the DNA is TGTGCCAGCAGTGGCGTGACAGACTATGGCTACACCTTC.

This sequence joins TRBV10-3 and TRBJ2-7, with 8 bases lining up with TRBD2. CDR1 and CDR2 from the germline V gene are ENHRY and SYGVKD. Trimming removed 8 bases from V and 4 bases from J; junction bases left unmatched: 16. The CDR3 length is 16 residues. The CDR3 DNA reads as TGTGCCATCTCTAATCACCCGGCGGGGGGCAAATACGAGCAGTACTTC. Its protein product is CAISNHPAGGKYEQYF.

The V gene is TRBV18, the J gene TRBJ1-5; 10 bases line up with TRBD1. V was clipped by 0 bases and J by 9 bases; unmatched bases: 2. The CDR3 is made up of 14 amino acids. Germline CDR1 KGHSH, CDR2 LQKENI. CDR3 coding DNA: TGTGCCAGCTCACCACCGGGACAGGGGCGGCCCCAGCATTTT. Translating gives CASSPPGQGRPQHF.

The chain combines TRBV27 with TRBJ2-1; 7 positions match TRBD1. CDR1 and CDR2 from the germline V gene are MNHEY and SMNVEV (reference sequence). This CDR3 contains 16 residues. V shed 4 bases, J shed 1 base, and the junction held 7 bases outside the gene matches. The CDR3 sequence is CASSSNDRESYNEQFF. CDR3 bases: TGTGCCAGCAGTTCTAACGACAGGGAGTCCTACAATGAGCAGTTCTTC.